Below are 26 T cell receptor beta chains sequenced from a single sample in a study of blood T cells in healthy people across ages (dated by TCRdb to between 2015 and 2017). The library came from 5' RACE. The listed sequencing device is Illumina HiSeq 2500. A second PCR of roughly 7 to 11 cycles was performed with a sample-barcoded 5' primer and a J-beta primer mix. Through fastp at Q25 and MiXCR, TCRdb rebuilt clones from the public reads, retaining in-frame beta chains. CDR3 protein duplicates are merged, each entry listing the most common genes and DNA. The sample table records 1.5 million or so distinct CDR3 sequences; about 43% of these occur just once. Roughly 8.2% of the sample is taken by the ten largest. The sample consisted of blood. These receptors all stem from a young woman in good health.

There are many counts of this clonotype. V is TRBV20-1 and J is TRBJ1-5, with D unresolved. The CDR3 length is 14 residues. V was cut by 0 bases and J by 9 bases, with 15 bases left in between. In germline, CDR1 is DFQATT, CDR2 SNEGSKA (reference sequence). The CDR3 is CSARDKAAGGPQHF. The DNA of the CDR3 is TGCAGTGCTAGAGATAAGGCGGCGGGAGGGCCCCAGCATTTT.

As DNA, the CDR3 is TGTGCCATCAGGCCAGCCGGAGATCAGCCCCAGCATTTT. Translated, it gives CAIRPAGDQPQHF. V usage is TRBV10-3 and J usage is TRBJ1-5; D uncertain. The germline V gene encodes CDR1 ENHRY and CDR2 SYGVKD. V was cut by 6 bases and J by 5 bases, with 11 bases left in between. The CDR3 runs to 13 residues.

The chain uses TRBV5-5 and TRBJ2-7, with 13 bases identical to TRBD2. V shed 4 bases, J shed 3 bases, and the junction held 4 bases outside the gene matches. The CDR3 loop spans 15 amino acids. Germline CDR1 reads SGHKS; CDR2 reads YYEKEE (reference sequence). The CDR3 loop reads CASSTGLAGSYEQYF. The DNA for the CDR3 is TGTGCCAGCAGCACGGGACTAGCGGGGAGCTACGAGCAGTACTTC.

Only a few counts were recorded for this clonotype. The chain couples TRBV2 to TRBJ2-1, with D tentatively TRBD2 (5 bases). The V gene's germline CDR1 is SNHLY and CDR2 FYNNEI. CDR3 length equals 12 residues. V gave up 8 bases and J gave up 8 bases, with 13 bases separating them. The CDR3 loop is CASQMDGDEQFF. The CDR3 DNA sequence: TGTGCCAGCCAGATGGACGGGGATGAGCAGTTCTTC. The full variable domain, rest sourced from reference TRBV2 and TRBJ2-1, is EPEVTQTPSHQVTQMGQEVILRCVPISNHLYFYWYRQILGQKVEFLVSFYNNEISEKSEIFDDQFSVERPDGSNFTLKIRSTKLEDSAMYFCASQMDGDEQFFGPGTRLTVL.

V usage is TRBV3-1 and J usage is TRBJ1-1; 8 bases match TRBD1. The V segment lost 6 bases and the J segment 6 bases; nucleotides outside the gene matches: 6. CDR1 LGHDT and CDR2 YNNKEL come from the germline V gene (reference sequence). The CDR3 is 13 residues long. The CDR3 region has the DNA TGTGCCAGCAGGTCGACAGGGGCCTCTGAAGCTTTCTTT. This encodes CASRSTGASEAFF.

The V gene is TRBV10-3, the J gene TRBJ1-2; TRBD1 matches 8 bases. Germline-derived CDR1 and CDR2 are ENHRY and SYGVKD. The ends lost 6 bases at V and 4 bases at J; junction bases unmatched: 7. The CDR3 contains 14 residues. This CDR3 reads CAIRPGQGGYGYTF. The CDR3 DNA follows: TGTGCCATCAGGCCTGGACAGGGAGGCTATGGCTACACCTTC.

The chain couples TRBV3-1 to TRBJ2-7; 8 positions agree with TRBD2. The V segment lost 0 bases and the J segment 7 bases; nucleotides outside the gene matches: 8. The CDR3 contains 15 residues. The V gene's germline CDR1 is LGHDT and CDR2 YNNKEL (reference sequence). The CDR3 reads CASSQELAEDNEQYF. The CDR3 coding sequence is TGTGCCAGCAGCCAAGAACTAGCGGAAGACAATGAGCAGTACTTC.

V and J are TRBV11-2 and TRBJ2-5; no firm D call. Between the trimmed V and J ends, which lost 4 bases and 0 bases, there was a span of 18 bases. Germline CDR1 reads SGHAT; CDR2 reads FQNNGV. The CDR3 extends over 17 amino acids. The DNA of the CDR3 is TGTGCCAGCAGCTCCTCCGTAGGTGGACGTAACCAAGAGACCCAGTACTTC. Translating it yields CASSSSVGGRNQETQYF.

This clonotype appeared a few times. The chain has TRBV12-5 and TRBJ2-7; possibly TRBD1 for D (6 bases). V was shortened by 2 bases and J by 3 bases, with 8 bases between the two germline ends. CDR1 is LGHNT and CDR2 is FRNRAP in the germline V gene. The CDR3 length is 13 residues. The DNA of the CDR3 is TGTGCTAGTGGTTTGCTGGACAGCTACGAGCAGTACTTC. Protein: CASGLLDSYEQYF.

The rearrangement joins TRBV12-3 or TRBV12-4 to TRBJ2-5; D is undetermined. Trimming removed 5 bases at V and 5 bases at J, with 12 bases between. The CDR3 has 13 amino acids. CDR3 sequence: CASSALVGETQYF. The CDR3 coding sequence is TGTGCCAGCAGTGCTTTAGTGGGGGAGACCCAGTACTTC.

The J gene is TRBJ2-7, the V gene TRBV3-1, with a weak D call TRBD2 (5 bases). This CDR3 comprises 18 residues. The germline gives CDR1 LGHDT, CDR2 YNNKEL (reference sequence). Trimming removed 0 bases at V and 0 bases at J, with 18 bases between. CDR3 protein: CASSQDLLWRSDSYEQYF. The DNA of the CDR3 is TGTGCCAGCAGCCAAGATCTTCTCTGGAGGTCCGACTCCTACGAGCAGTACTTC.

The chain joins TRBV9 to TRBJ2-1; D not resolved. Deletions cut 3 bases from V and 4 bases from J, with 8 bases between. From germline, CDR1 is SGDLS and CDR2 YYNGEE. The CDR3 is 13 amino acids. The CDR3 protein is CASSGSLYNEQFF. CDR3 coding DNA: TGTGCCAGCAGCGGCTCCCTATACAATGAGCAGTTCTTC.

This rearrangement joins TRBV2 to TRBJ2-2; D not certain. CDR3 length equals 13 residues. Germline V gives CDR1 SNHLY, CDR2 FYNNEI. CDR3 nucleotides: TGTGCGAGGACGGCCGCGAACACCGGGGAGCTGTTTTTT. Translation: CARTAANTGELFF.

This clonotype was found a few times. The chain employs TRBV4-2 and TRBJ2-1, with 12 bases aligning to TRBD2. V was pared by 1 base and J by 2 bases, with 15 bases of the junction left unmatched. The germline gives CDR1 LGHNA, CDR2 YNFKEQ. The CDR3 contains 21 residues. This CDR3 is CASSQVGGPGTSGGTYNEQFF. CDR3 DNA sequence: TGTGCCAGCAGCCAAGTAGGGGGACCTGGAACTAGCGGGGGGACCTACAATGAGCAGTTCTTC.

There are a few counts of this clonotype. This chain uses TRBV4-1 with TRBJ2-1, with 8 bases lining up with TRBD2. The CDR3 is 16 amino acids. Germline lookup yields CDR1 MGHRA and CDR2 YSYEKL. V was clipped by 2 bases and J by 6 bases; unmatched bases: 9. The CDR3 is CASSQPGRGAGNEQFF. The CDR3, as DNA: TGCGCCAGCAGCCAACCCGGGAGGGGGGCGGGCAATGAGCAGTTCTTC.

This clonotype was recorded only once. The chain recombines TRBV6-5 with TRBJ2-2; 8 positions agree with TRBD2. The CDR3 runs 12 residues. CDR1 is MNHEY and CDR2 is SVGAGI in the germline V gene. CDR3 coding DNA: TGTGCAGCGGGGGCCAACACCGGGGAGCTGTTTTTT. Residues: CAAGANTGELFF.

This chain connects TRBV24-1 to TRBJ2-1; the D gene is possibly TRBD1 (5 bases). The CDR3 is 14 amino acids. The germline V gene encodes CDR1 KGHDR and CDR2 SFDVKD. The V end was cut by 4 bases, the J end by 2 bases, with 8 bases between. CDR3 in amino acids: CATSDPQAYNEQFF. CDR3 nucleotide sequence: TGTGCCACCAGTGACCCACAGGCCTACAATGAGCAGTTCTTC.

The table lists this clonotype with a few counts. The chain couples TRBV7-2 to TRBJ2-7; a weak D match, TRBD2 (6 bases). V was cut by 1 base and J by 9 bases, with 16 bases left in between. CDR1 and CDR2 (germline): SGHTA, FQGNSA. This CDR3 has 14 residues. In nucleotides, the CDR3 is TGTGCCAGCAGCTTAGTGGCGGGGCAGACGGGGCAGTACTTC. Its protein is CASSLVAGQTGQYF.

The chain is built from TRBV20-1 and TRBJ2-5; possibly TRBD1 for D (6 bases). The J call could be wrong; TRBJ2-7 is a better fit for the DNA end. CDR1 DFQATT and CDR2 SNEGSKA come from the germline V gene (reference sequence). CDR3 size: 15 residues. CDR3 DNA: TGCAGTGCTGGAAGCGTCCGGGCAGGGGTTTACGAGCAGTACTTC. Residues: CSAGSVRAGVYEQYF.

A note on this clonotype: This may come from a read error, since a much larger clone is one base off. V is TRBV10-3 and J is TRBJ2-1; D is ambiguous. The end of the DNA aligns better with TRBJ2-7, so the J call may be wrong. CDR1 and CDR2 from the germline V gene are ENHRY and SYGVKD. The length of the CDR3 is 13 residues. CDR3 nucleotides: TGTGCCATCAGTGCCGGGTGGACCAATGAGCAGTACTTC. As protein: CAISAGWTNEQYF.

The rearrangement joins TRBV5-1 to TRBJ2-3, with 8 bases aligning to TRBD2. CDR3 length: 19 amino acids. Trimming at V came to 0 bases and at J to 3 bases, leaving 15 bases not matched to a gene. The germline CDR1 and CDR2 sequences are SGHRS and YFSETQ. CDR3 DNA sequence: TGCGCCAGCAGCTTGGTTATTAGCGGGGCCCTTCCACGAACAGATACGCAGTATTTT. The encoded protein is CASSLVISGALPRTDTQYF.

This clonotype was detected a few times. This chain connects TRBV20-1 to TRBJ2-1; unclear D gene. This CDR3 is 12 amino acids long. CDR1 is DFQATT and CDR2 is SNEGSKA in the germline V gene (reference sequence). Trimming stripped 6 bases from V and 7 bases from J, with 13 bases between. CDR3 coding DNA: TGCAGTGCCCCGACCAGGTTGAATGAGCAGTTCTTC. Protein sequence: CSAPTRLNEQFF.

The CDR3 DNA sequence: TGTGCCAGCTCACCGAAGGCGGAAAATACGCAGTATTTT. Encoded protein: CASSPKAENTQYF. The chain is built from TRBV18 and TRBJ2-3, with D unresolved. The germline CDR1 and CDR2 sequences are KGHSH and LQKENI. The CDR3 length is 13 residues. Trimming took 3 bases from V and 7 from J, leaving 11 bases between them. The complete variable domain, with remaining parts taken from reference TRBV18 and TRBJ2-3, reads NAGVMQNPRHLVRRRGQEARLRCSPMKGHSHVYWYRQLPEEGLKFMVYLQKENIIDESGMPKERFSAEFPKEGPSILRIQQVVRGDSAAYFCASSPKAENTQYFGPGTRLTVL.

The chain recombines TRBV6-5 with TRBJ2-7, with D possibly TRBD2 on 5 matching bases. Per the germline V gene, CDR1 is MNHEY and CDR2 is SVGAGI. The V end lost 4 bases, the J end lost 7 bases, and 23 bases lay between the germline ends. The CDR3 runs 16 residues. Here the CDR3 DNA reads TGTGCCAGCAGTTCCCCCCAGCGGAGCTCCTACAATGAGCAGTACTTC. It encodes CASSSPQRSSYNEQYF.

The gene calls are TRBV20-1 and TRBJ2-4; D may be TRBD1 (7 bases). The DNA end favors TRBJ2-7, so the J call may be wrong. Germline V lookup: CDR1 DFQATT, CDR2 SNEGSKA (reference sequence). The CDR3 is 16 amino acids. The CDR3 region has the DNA TGCAGTGCTAGACCCTCTGCAGGGGGGTTAACCCACGAGCAGTACTTC. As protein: CSARPSAGGLTHEQYF.

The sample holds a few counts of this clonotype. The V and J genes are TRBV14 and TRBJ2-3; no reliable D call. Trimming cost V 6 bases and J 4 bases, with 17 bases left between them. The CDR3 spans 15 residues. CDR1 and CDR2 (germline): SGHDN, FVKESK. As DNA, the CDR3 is TGTGCCAGCAGTCCGCTGTCCCATTTGGCAGATACGCAGTATTTT. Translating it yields CASSPLSHLADTQYF.